This TCR beta chain was found in a study of blood T cells in healthy people across ages. This clonotype was observed a few times. The germline gives CDR1 DFQATT, CDR2 SNEGSKA (reference sequence). V gave up 1 base and J gave up 2 bases, with 21 bases separating them. CDR3 length: 18 amino acids. Total RNA extraction produced at least 5 micrograms (per sample) for the study. Through a sample-barcoded 5' primer and a J-beta primer mix, a second PCR was run for roughly 6 to 12 cycles. Each CDR3 protein is one row after TCRdb ran MiXCR on the 5' RACE reads. This table has around 1.5 million distinct CDR3 sequences, around 35% appearing once.

The rearrangement joins TRBV20-1 to TRBJ2-4; D unclear. The receptor was derived from a woman under 40 in good health. The sequenced material came from blood. CDR3 DNA: TGCAGTGCTAGAGTAGGAGATGTTGCGTTGGGGACCAAAAACATTCAGTACTTC. Its protein is CSARVGDVALGTKNIQYF.